The rows below give T cell receptor beta chains drawn from one sample of a study of Graves' ophthalmopathy and Graves' hyperthyroidism. TCRdb re-derived calls from the multiplex PCR reads in MiXCR, one entry per CDR3 protein. This repertoire shows around 1.1 million distinct CDR3 sequences, about two fifths found once; its top ten account for approximately 12%. Sequenced material: peripheral blood or thyroid tissue (not recorded which). These receptors were obtained from an adult man with Graves' hyperthyroidism. CDR3s include the opening cysteine and the closing phenylalanine or tryptophan. Fields, in order: J gene, V gene, D gene, clone size, CDR3 DNA, CDR3 protein. A D gene is named only where the DNA matches it firmly. A row's size may be missing; if present it is once, few, many or a size class.

TRBJ2-7,TRBV2,TRBD1,many,TGTGCCAGCAGTGGACACCGGGACAGCCCCTACGAGCAGTACTTC,CASSGHRDSPYEQYF
TRBJ1-3,TRBV11-2,.,.,TGTGCCAGCAGCTTAGGGTCCACAACTGGGGGTACCAACACCATATATTTT,CASSLGSTTGGTNTIYF
TRBJ2-5,TRBV28,.,.,TGTGCCAGCACGCACGGCATGGGTGTGGAGACCCAGTACTTC,CASTHGMGVETQYF
TRBJ2-7,TRBV19,.,.,TGTGCCAGTAGCCGACTGATTGGGACGGGCACCTACGAGCAGTACTTC,CASSRLIGTGTYEQYF
TRBJ1-2,TRBV9,TRBD1,few,TGTGCCAGCAGCGTAGGCCGAGGCGGGACAGGGGGCCGCTATGGCTACACCTTC,CASSVGRGGTGGRYGYTF
TRBJ1-5,TRBV28,.,.,TGTGCCAGCAGTTTAGGCATAGGACCCCAGCATTTT,CASSLGIGPQHF
TRBJ1-2,TRBV28,TRBD1,.,TGTGCCAGCGGAATGGACAGGGAAGGCTATGGCTACACCTTC,CASGMDREGYGYTF
TRBJ2-5,TRBV7-2,.,.,TGTGCCAGCAGCTTAGAGGGGGGCTGGGGGACCCAGTACTTC,CASSLEGGWGTQYF
TRBJ1-5,TRBV24-1,TRBD1,.,TGTGCCACCAGTGGGAATGACAGGGATCAGCCCCAGCATTTT,CATSGNDRDQPQHF
TRBJ1-1,TRBV7-2,.,.,TGTGCCAGCAGCTTAACAGGGATGGGCGGTAAGACTGAAGCTTTCTTT,CASSLTGMGGKTEAFF
TRBJ2-7,TRBV7-3,TRBD1,few,TGTGCCAGCAGCTTCCCCAGGGGACAGGGGAGCGCCTACGAGCAGTACTTC,CASSFPRGQGSAYEQYF
TRBJ2-5,TRBV5-1,.,many,TGTGCCAGCAGCTTAAGTCAAGAGACCCAGTACTTC,CASSLSQETQYF
TRBJ1-6,TRBV15,.,many,TGTGCCACCAGCTCCGAGGAGGGTAATAATTCACCCCTCCACTTT,CATSSEEGNNSPLHF
TRBJ1-1,TRBV14,.,many,TGTGCCAGCAGCCAGGCCAGTTGGACTGAAGCTTTCTTT,CASSQASWTEAFF
TRBJ2-7,TRBV5-1,.,many,TGCGCCAGCAGCCCCCCGGGAAACGAGCAGTACTTC,CASSPPGNEQYF
TRBJ1-1,TRBV5-5,TRBD1,many,TGTGCCAGCAGCACCTTCAGACAGGGGTTGAACACTGAAGCTTTCTTT,CASSTFRQGLNTEAFF
TRBJ2-1,TRBV2,TRBD2,once,TGTGCCAGCAGGACTAGCGGGAACAATGAGCAGTTCTTC,CASRTSGNNEQFF
TRBJ1-5,TRBV24-1,.,.,TGTGCCAGCAGTTACTCTGGGTTAAATCAGCCCCAGCATTTT,CASSYSGLNQPQHF
TRBJ1-2,TRBV10-3,.,.,TGTGCCAGCAGTTACTCGCTGAGCCTGCGGGGCTACACCTTC,CASSYSLSLRGYTF
TRBJ2-7,TRBV14,TRBD2,.,TGTGCCCCAACAGTCCTAGCGGGAGGCTACGAGCAGTACTTC,CAPTVLAGGYEQYF
TRBJ2-7,TRBV7-2,TRBD1,.,TGTGCCAGCAGCTCGAAGGGCAGGGGGCTGAGGGAGCAGTACTTC,CASSSKGRGLREQYF
TRBJ2-2,TRBV9,.,many,TGTGCCAGCAGCGTTGGAATGAGGACGGACACCGGGGAGCTGTTTTTT,CASSVGMRTDTGELFF
TRBJ2-7,TRBV9,.,many,TGTGCCAGCAGCGTAGAGGTGGGCTCCTCCTACGAGCAGTACTTC,CASSVEVGSSYEQYF
TRBJ1-1,TRBV7-9,.,many,TGTGCCAGCAACCCGGGGGGGAACACTGAAGCTTTCTTT,CASNPGGNTEAFF
TRBJ2-5,TRBV4-3,TRBD2,.,TGCGCCAGCAGCCAAGATATAGGAAGGAGCGGGGGCCTCCAAGAGACCCAGTACTTC,CASSQDIGRSGGLQETQYF
TRBJ1-6,TRBV25-1,TRBD1,many,TGTGCCAGCAGTGAGACAGGGATTGATTCACCCCTCCACTTT,CASSETGIDSPLHF
TRBJ2-7,TRBV6-5,.,.,TGTGCCAGCAGTAGCCGTGAGGGCGCCTACGAGCAGTACTTC,CASSSREGAYEQYF
TRBJ2-7,TRBV15,TRBD2,many,TGTGCCACCAGCAGAGACGGGAGGACCGGCGAGCAGTACTTC,CATSRDGRTGEQYF
TRBJ2-5,TRBV10-3,.,.,TGTGCCAGCAGTCCACTCGAGGCCCAGTACTTC,CASSPLEAQYF
TRBJ2-3,TRBV9,.,.,TGTGCCAGCAGCGTAGATTTTGATACGCAGTATTTT,CASSVDFDTQYF
TRBJ2-5,TRBV2,.,.,TGTGCCAGCAGTGAAGCGGTAGAAGACTTCCAAGAGACCCAGTACTTC,CASSEAVEDFQETQYF
TRBJ1-4,TRBV29-1,.,.,TGCAGCGTGGAAGGCGTGGGTACTAATGAAAAACTGTTTTTT,CSVEGVGTNEKLFF
TRBJ2-5,TRBV7-9,.,once,TGTGCCAGCAGCTTACTCGGCGGGGTGAGAGAGGAGACCCAGTACTTC,CASSLLGGVREETQYF
TRBJ1-4,TRBV10-3,TRBD1,.,TGTGCCGGCAGCCGCCCGGGACAGGGGAATGAAAAACTGTTTTTT,CAGSRPGQGNEKLFF
TRBJ1-1,TRBV6-5,.,few,TGTGCCAGCAGCCGAACAGGGACGGGGAACACTGAAGCTTTCTTT,CASSRTGTGNTEAFF
TRBJ2-7,TRBV27,.,few,TGTGCCAGCAGTCCCCGACACGGCGAGCAGTACTTC,CASSPRHGEQYF
TRBJ2-7,TRBV2,TRBD1,many,TGTGCCAGCAGTGAAATTGGACAGGGGGTCGGGCAGTACTTC,CASSEIGQGVGQYF
TRBJ1-1,TRBV20-1,TRBD1,once,TGCAGTGCACAAGCGACAGGGGGCACTGAAGCTTTCTTT,CSAQATGGTEAFF
TRBJ2-5,TRBV7-9,TRBD1,many,TGTGCCAGCAGCTCCGGGACAGGGGGCGTAACCCAGTACTTC,CASSSGTGGVTQYF
TRBJ1-5,TRBV12-3/TRBV12-4,.,few,TGTGCCAGCAGAGCTGGGACTAGCAATCAGCCCCAGCATTTT,CASRAGTSNQPQHF
TRBJ1-5,TRBV19,TRBD1,few,TGTGCCAGTAAACCGGGACAGGGGGCAAGCAATCAGCCCCAGCATTTT,CASKPGQGASNQPQHF
TRBJ1-6,TRBV15,.,many,TGTGCCACCAGCAGAGTTCATCGTGATTCACCCCTCCACTTT,CATSRVHRDSPLHF
TRBJ1-2,TRBV4-3,.,.,TGCGCCAGTCCTTCTACGGGGCTGATTTATGGCTACACCTTC,CASPSTGLIYGYTF
TRBJ1-2,TRBV18,.,few,TGTGCCAGCTCACCTAAGGCAACTTCACGGCACTATGGCTACACCTTC,CASSPKATSRHYGYTF
TRBJ2-5,TRBV7-9,.,.,TGTGCCAGCAGCCCTCAACGGCGACTAGGGACCCAGTACTTC,CASSPQRRLGTQYF
TRBJ1-5,TRBV7-8,TRBD1,once,TGTGCCAGCAGCCCGACCTTAGGGACAGGGTCCGATACGCAGCATTTT,CASSPTLGTGSDTQHF
TRBJ2-5,TRBV2,TRBD2,.,TGTGCCAGCACATTTAGCGGGGACCAAGAGACCCAGTACTTC,CASTFSGDQETQYF
TRBJ2-7,TRBV24-1,.,.,TGTGCCACCAGTGAGGGTCCCACCACAGGGAGCCACGAGCAGTACTTC,CATSEGPTTGSHEQYF